This T cell receptor beta chain was recovered during a study of blood T cell repertoires in COVID-19. In the study overall: Material from acute and convalescent COVID-19 was sourced from the United States, Italy and Spain. PBMCs, B-cell-depleted T cells, or T cells were the source of the cDNA or gDNA that made up the material.

The ends were cut back, 0 bases at V and 2 bases at J, with 7 bases in the middle. This CDR3 has 14 residues. Germline V gene data show CDR1 as KGHSH and CDR2 as LQKENI. In the case of this clone: Other DNA sequences from this sample encode an identical CDR3 as well.

Source study methods: Amplification of reference gene primers was used by the study to estimate nucleated cell counts. Sequencing used immunoSEQ multiplex PCR; TCRdb keeps in-frame clones, though not all of them. That table is the source of V, J and clone size, and D and trimming were worked out from the DNA. Here the sample spans roughly 220,000 clones, about nine tenths being singletons. The chain couples TRBV18 to TRBJ2-5; possibly TRBD1 for D (5 bases). Input material: peripheral blood. The TCR originated in a man aged 30 to 39 who had recovered from COVID-19. The CDR3 DNA reads as TGTGCCAGCTCACCACCGGGGCTACAAGAGACCCAGTACTTC. It translates to CASSPPGLQETQYF.